This TCR beta chain is drawn from a study of T cells in localized non-small cell lung cancer. Trimming cost V 6 bases and J 5 bases; bases outside gene matches: 5. The CDR3 length is 15 residues. The germline gives CDR1 SGHNT, CDR2 YENEEA. Findings and limits, study-wide: There was higher T cell clonality in uninvolved adjacent lung than in tumor, and it was highest there. Sequencing covered just one tumor region, so heterogeneity cannot be ruled out.

As regards this clone: What it binds is unknown.

TCRdb's table, derived via immunoSEQ multiplex PCR, lists solely in-frame clones and lacks some. Of tens of thousands of clones listed, approximately 72% were seen once; the top ten hold less than 45%. The chain combines TRBV11-3 with TRBJ2-7, with 15 bases lining up with TRBD2. The receptor was derived from a male donor at least 60 years old with stage II squamous cell lung carcinoma. The sequencing used peripheral blood, collected before any cancer treatment. The CDR3 here is CASRGRTSGRDEQYF. Here the CDR3 DNA reads TGTGCCAGCAGAGGGAGGACTAGCGGGAGGGACGAGCAGTACTTC.